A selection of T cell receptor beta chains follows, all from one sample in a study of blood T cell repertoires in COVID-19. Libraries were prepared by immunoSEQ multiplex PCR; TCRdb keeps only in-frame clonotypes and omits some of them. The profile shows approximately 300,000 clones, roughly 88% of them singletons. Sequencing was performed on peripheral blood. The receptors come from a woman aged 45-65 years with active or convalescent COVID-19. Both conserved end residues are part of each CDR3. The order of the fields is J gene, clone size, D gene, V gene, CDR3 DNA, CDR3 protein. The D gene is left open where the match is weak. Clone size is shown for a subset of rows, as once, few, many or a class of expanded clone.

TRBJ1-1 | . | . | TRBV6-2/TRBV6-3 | TGTGCCAGCAGTGTGTACGGGATGAACACTGAAGCTTTCTTT | CASSVYGMNTEAFF
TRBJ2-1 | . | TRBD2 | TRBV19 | TGTGCCAGTAGTATACTAGCGGGAGTACATGAGCAGTTCTTC | CASSILAGVHEQFF
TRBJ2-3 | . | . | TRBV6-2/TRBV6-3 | TGTGCCAGCAGTTATCGGGCAGATACGCAGTATTTT | CASSYRADTQYF
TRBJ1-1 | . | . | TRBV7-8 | TGTGCCAGCAGCCCGGGGGTTACACTAATGAACACTGAAGCTTTCTTT | CASSPGVTLMNTEAFF
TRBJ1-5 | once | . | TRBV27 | TGTGCCAGCAGTTTATCTTCGGTGGATCAGCCCCAGCATTTT | CASSLSSVDQPQHF
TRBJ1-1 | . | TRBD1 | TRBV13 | TGTGCCAGCAGCGTCGGGACAGCGAACACTGAAGCTTTCTTT | CASSVGTANTEAFF
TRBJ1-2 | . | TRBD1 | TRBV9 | TGTGCCAGCAGCCCCCCAGGGGGGACAGGGCATGGCTACACCTTC | CASSPPGGTGHGYTF
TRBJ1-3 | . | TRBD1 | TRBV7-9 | TGTGCCAGCAGCACAACCGGGACAGGGAGTGGAAACACCATATATTTT | CASSTTGTGSGNTIYF
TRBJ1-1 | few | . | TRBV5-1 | TGCGCCAGCAGCTTAGGACAACCCTCGAAGAACACTGAAGCTTTCTTT | CASSLGQPSKNTEAFF
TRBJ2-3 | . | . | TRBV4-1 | TGCGCCAGCAGCATCGGTGGGGCGGGGGCGAGCACAGATACGCAGTATTTT | CASSIGGAGASTDTQYF